This T cell receptor (beta chain) was retrieved from a study of cytomegalovirus exposure and HLA in healthy donors. Germline V gene sequence: CDR1 SGHDN, CDR2 FVKESK. The V and J ends lost 1 base and 8 bases respectively, with 18 bases between them. This CDR3 spans 16 amino acids. Only in-frame clones appear in the TCRdb table, and some are missing; sequencing was by immunoSEQ multiplex PCR. The profile shows almost 200,000 clones, around 80% of them singletons. The sample was PBMCs. This sequence joins TRBV14 and TRBJ2-1; D not resolved. The receptor was derived from a woman aged 25 to 39 in good health and CMV-seronegative. The CDR3, as DNA: TGTGCCAGCAGCCAAGCGGGTGGATCCCTTTCAGATGAGCAGTTCTTC. Its protein product is CASSQAGGSLSDEQFF.